These 5 T cell receptor beta chains came from one sample sequenced in a study of T cells expressing NK-cell markers. TCRdb reprocessed the 5' RACE reads, keeping one entry per CDR3 protein, no DNA. The data include tens of thousands of distinct CDR3 sequences; the top ten clones carry 50% to 75%. The sample was blood T cells: a sorted CD56 or NKG2C T cell subset, CD4+ or CD8+ T cells, or bulk PBMC T cells (not recorded which). Source of these receptors: a woman aged 18-70 years in good health.

The chain couples TRBV28 to TRBJ2-5. The V gene's germline CDR1 is MDHEN and CDR2 SYDVKM. The length of the CDR3 is 14 residues. CDR3: CASSSLLSGETQYF. Full variable domain (rest looked up from reference TRBV28 and TRBJ2-5): DVKVTQSSRYLVKRTGEKVFLECVQDMDHENMFWYRQDPGLGLRLIYFSYDVKMKEKGDIPEGYSVSREKKERFSLILESASTNQTSMYLCASSSLLSGETQYFGPGTRLLVL.

The genes are TRBV20-1 and TRBJ2-1; lacking DNA, the TRBD2 call made by TCRdb goes unchecked. CDR3 length equals 17 residues. In germline, CDR1 is DFQATT, CDR2 SNEGSKA (reference sequence). The CDR3 protein is CSAPGTSGSDPYNEQFF.

The chain combines TRBV5-1 with TRBJ2-7; TCRdb proposes TRBD1, but this gene call is untestable without DNA. The CDR3 consists of 15 residues. Germline V gene data show CDR1 as SGHRS and CDR2 as YFSETQ. The CDR3 is CASSLAGTGHYEQYF.

CDR3 sequence: CSARVNMYQETQYF. The chain is built from TRBV20-1 and TRBJ2-5. CDR3 size: 14 residues. The germline CDR1 and CDR2 sequences are DFQATT and SNEGSKA (reference sequence).

This rearrangement joins TRBV7-9 to TRBJ2-1; the TRBD1 assignment by TCRdb is unverifiable without DNA. Germline V gene lookup returns CDR1 SEHNR and CDR2 FQNEAQ (reference sequence). The CDR3 is made up of 15 amino acids. The CDR3 sequence: CASSPYDRTKNEQFF.